Each of the 26 T cell receptor beta chains below was sequenced from the same sample in a study of early T cells in non-severe SARS-CoV-2 infection (dated by TCRdb to about 2021). Libraries came from 5' RACE. The reads were generated on a NextSeq 500. TCRdb ran its own pipeline on the public reads, namely fastp trimming at Q25 and MiXCR clone calling, and kept in-frame beta chains. When rows share a CDR3 protein, they turn into one entry using the most common DNA and genes. In this sample the table shows tens of thousands of distinct CDR3 sequences, around 15% of which occur a single time. The ten most abundant clones make up 12% of the sample. The sequencing input was whole blood. Receptor source: an adult who was a healthcare worker with PCR-confirmed SARS-CoV-2 infection or an uninfected control (not recorded which).

There are a few counts of this clonotype. This rearrangement joins TRBV25-1 to TRBJ2-5, with TRBD2 matching over 8 bases. The CDR3 sequence is 17 residues long. With V trimmed by 6 bases and J by 5 bases, 17 bases remained unmatched. The germline CDR1 and CDR2 sequences are MGHDK and SYGVNS. The CDR3 is CASRDIPSGGRGETQYF. CDR3 nucleotide sequence: TGTGCCAGCAGAGATATACCCTCGGGGGGGAGAGGTGAGACCCAGTACTTC. Filled out from reference TRBV25-1 and TRBJ2-5, the complete variable domain reads EADIYQTPRYLVIGTGKKITLECSQTMGHDKMYWYQQDPGMELHLIHYSYGVNSTEKGDLSSESTVSRIRTEHFPLTLESARPSHTSQYLCASRDIPSGGRGETQYFGPGTRLLVL.

The chain is built from TRBV20-1 and TRBJ1-2; possibly TRBD1 for D (5 bases). The CDR3 totals 12 residues. Germline V gene sequence: CDR1 DFQATT, CDR2 SNEGSKA (reference sequence). Trimming removed 5 bases at V and 4 bases at J, with 11 bases between. CDR3 sequence (DNA): TGCAGTGCTGGACACAACCCCTATGGCTACACCTTC. Translated: CSAGHNPYGYTF.

This clonotype was seen only a few times. This chain joins TRBV14 and TRBJ2-1; no definite D call. This CDR3 spans 16 amino acids. CDR1 and CDR2 (germline): SGHDN, FVKESK. The V end was cut by 0 bases, the J end by 2 bases, with 11 bases between. CDR3 sequence reads: CASSQDGRRTYNEQFF. CDR3 coding DNA: TGTGCCAGCAGCCAAGATGGTCGAAGAACCTACAATGAGCAGTTCTTC.

The chain is built from TRBV7-3 and TRBJ2-2, with D uncertain. V lost 2 bases to trimming and J lost 4 bases, with 8 bases between them. CDR3 length: 14 amino acids. Germline V gene data show CDR1 as SGHTA and CDR2 as FQGTGA. CDR3 sequence reads: CASSLGISTGELFF. CDR3 nucleotides: TGTGCCAGCAGCTTAGGGATATCCACCGGGGAGCTGTTTTTT.

This clonotype was picked up a small number of times. The chain employs TRBV3-1 and TRBJ2-7; 7 positions agree with TRBD2. V gave up 4 bases and J gave up 3 bases; unmatched junction bases: 9. The CDR3 sequence is 15 residues long. Germline V lookup: CDR1 LGHDT, CDR2 YNNKEL (reference sequence). The CDR3 DNA reads TGTGCCAGCAGCCCCCAAGGGAGGGTCATCTACGAGCAGTACTTC. It codes for CASSPQGRVIYEQYF.

Only a few counts were recorded for this clonotype. The chain uses TRBV4-2 and TRBJ1-5; D is perhaps TRBD1 (5 bases). Between the trimmed V and J ends, which lost 0 bases and 0 bases, there was a span of 9 bases. The CDR3 spans 16 residues. CDR1 is LGHNA and CDR2 is YNFKEQ in the germline V gene. The CDR3 loop is CASSQEQGLSNQPQHF. The CDR3 DNA reads TGTGCCAGCAGCCAAGAGCAGGGTCTTAGCAATCAGCCCCAGCATTTT.

The chain combines TRBV7-3 with TRBJ2-1, with 9 bases aligning to TRBD2. The CDR3 is made up of 16 amino acids. CDR1 is SGHTA and CDR2 is FQGTGA in the germline V gene. V shed 1 base, J shed 7 bases, and the junction held 8 bases outside the gene matches. The CDR3: CASSLNQREADNEQFF. As DNA, the CDR3 is TGTGCCAGCAGCTTAAATCAGCGGGAGGCGGATAATGAGCAGTTCTTC.

The chain carries TRBV24-1 and TRBJ1-1; possible D gene TRBD1, 5 bases. V lost 1 base, J lost 7 bases, and 6 bases lay in between. This CDR3 has 12 amino acids. Germline values: CDR1 KGHDR, CDR2 SFDVKD. The DNA of the CDR3 is TGTGCCACCAGTGATTTCGACAGTGAAGCTTTCTTT. Translated: CATSDFDSEAFF.

There are many counts of this clonotype. The rearrangement uses TRBV5-6 and TRBJ2-1; a weak D match, TRBD2 (5 bases). In germline, CDR1 is SGHDT, CDR2 YYEEEE. V was cut by 1 base and J by 5 bases, with 10 bases left in between. The CDR3 loop spans 14 amino acids. CDR3 in amino acids: CASSLPNGNNEQFF. The CDR3 DNA follows: TGTGCCAGCAGCTTGCCTAACGGGAACAATGAGCAGTTCTTC.

This clonotype was detected only a few times. This chain links TRBV6-4 with TRBJ2-1, with 7 bases lining up with TRBD1. Germline values: CDR1 MRHNA, CDR2 SNTAGT. There are 13 residues in the CDR3. J gave up 7 bases and V 5 bases, and 5 bases lay outside the gene matches. In DNA form, the CDR3 reads TGTGCCAGCAGTACAGGGGAATTAAATGAGCAGTTCTTC. Translated: CASSTGELNEQFF.

Only a few counts were recorded for this clonotype. CDR3 in amino acids: CASLRGYTF. Written as DNA, the CDR3 is TGTGCCAGCCTCCGGGGCTACACCTTC. The chain recombines TRBV28 with TRBJ1-2, with D unclear. CDR1 and CDR2 from the germline V gene are MDHEN and SYDVKM. CDR3 length: 9 amino acids. The germline V and J ends were trimmed by 8 bases and 8 bases, with 6 bases remaining between them.

The sample holds a few counts of this clonotype. This chain links TRBV20-1 with TRBJ1-5, with TRBD1 matching over 9 bases. The CDR3 is made up of 14 amino acids. With V trimmed by 6 bases and J by 6 bases, 9 bases remained unmatched. From germline, CDR1 is DFQATT and CDR2 SNEGSKA (reference sequence). For the CDR3, the DNA is TGCAGTGCGGAATCGGGACAGGGTATTCAGCCCCAGCATTTT. Protein sequence: CSAESGQGIQPQHF.

The chain has TRBV15 and TRBJ1-1, with D possibly matching TRBD1 (5 bases). V lost 0 bases to trimming and J lost 10 bases, with 12 bases between them. This CDR3 has 13 amino acids. Germline-derived CDR1 and CDR2 are LNHNV and YYDKDF (reference sequence). The DNA of the CDR3 is TGTGCCACCAGCAGAGATGGGACGGCGATAGCTTTCTTT. The encoded protein is CATSRDGTAIAFF.

This clonotype came up many times. The chain recombines TRBV10-3 with TRBJ1-3, with TRBD1 matching over 10 bases. The CDR3 is 16 residues long. Germline trimming cut 6 bases from V and 2 bases from J; bases unmatched to any gene: 7. Germline-derived CDR1 and CDR2 are ENHRY and SYGVKD. This CDR3 reads CAISGTGVSTGNTIYF. The CDR3 coding sequence is TGTGCCATCAGCGGGACAGGGGTGTCGACTGGAAACACCATATATTTT.

This clonotype was detected only a few times. The CDR3 region has the DNA TGTGCCAGCAGCTTAATGCCGGTGGTTGCGGGAGAAATTCGAGGTGAGCAGTTCTTC. It specifies CASSLMPVVAGEIRGEQFF. The genes are TRBV7-3 and TRBJ2-1, with 7 bases that match TRBD2. Unmatched junction bases numbered 21, after V lost 1 base and J lost 9 bases. The CDR3 contains 19 residues. Looked up from germline, CDR1 is SGHTA and CDR2 is FQGTGA.

This clonotype was found a few times. The genes are TRBV20-1 and TRBJ2-1, with 9 bases lining up with TRBD2. CDR1 and CDR2 (germline): DFQATT, SNEGSKA (reference sequence). After removal of 4 bases from V and 0 bases from J, the junction contained 1 base not matched to a gene. The CDR3 loop spans 14 amino acids. The CDR3 spells CSAKRGASYNEQFF. CDR3 coding DNA: TGCAGTGCTAAGCGGGGGGCCTCCTACAATGAGCAGTTCTTC.

This clonotype was observed many times. The chain has TRBV28 and TRBJ1-1, with unresolved D. From germline, CDR1 is MDHEN and CDR2 SYDVKM. This CDR3 has 12 residues. V gave up 5 bases and J gave up 10 bases, with 14 bases separating them. The CDR3 spells CASSQRPYGAFF. The CDR3 DNA reads TGTGCCAGCAGTCAACGACCCTACGGAGCTTTCTTT.

This chain links TRBV4-3 with TRBJ2-3, with D hard to call. Trimming removed 0 bases at V and 0 bases at J, with 7 bases between. The germline V gene has CDR1 LGHNA and CDR2 YSLEER. The CDR3 spans 15 residues. CDR3: CASSQDVTSTDTQYF. The DNA for the CDR3 is TGCGCCAGCAGCCAAGACGTCACTAGCACAGATACGCAGTATTTT.

This clonotype appeared a few times. The chain couples TRBV5-1 to TRBJ1-1, with TRBD1 matching 10 bases. Germline V gene data show CDR1 as SGHRS and CDR2 as YFSETQ. Unmatched junction bases numbered 6, after V lost 4 bases and J lost 6 bases. This CDR3 region has 14 residues. The CDR3 bases are TGCGCCAGCAGCGCGACAGGGGGCCGGGCTGAAGCTTTCTTT. Amino acids: CASSATGGRAEAFF. The variable domain in full, with the rest retrieved from reference TRBV5-1 and TRBJ1-1, is KAGVTQTPRYLIKTRGQQVTLSCSPISGHRSVSWYQQTPGQGLQFLFEYFSETQRNKGNFPGRFSGRQFSNSRSEMNVSTLELGDSALYLCASSATGGRAEAFFGQGTRLTVV.

The rearrangement uses TRBV6-5 and TRBJ2-7; D remains ambiguous. Germline V gene data show CDR1 as MNHEY and CDR2 as SVGAGI. The CDR3 has 14 amino acids. Trimming cost V 7 bases and J 2 bases, with 15 bases left between them. The CDR3: CASKSSLLTYEQYF. In nucleotides, the CDR3 is TGTGCCAGCAAGAGCAGCCTCCTAACCTACGAGCAGTACTTC.

This clonotype was seen just once. V is TRBV20-1 and J is TRBJ2-7, with D unclear. V was trimmed by 0 bases and J by 6 bases, leaving 12 bases between them. CDR1 DFQATT and CDR2 SNEGSKA come from the germline V gene (reference sequence). The CDR3 loop spans 13 amino acids. As DNA, the CDR3 is TGCAGTGCTAGAGATCTAGGGCTCCTCGAGCAGTACTTC. This translates into CSARDLGLLEQYF.

The chain is built from TRBV12-3 or TRBV12-4 and TRBJ1-1, with D perhaps TRBD1 (5 bases). Trimming shortened V by 5 bases and J by 0 bases, and 13 bases separated the two germline ends. This CDR3 region has 15 residues. The CDR3 is CASSPGGIMNTEAFF. The CDR3 DNA reads TGTGCCAGCAGTCCGGGGGGGATCATGAACACTGAAGCTTTCTTT.

This chain uses TRBV7-2 with TRBJ2-7, with TRBD2 identical over 10 bases. In germline, CDR1 is SGHTA, CDR2 FQGNSA. CDR3 length: 15 amino acids. V lost 3 bases, J lost 6 bases, and 8 bases stayed unmatched. CDR3 protein: CASSFSGRAYGEQYF. The CDR3 DNA reads as TGTGCCAGCAGCTTCAGCGGGAGGGCCTACGGCGAGCAGTACTTC.

Only a few counts were recorded for this clonotype. The chain couples TRBV20-1 to TRBJ2-1; D remains ambiguous. Germline CDR1 is DFQATT and CDR2 is SNEGSKA (reference sequence). This CDR3 region has 10 residues. Trimming stripped 4 bases from V and 7 bases from J, with 5 bases between. CDR3 nucleotides: TGCAGTGCTAAGTTAAATGAGCAGTTCTTC. Its translation: CSAKLNEQFF.

J is TRBJ2-4 and V is TRBV19; 7 bases align to TRBD2. V shed 1 base, J shed 0 bases, and the junction held 6 bases outside the gene matches. Germline CDR1 LNHDA, CDR2 SQIVND (reference sequence). The CDR3 is 17 residues long. CDR3 sequence: CASSIAASGAAKNIQYF. Written as DNA, the CDR3 is TGTGCCAGTAGTATAGCTGCGAGCGGGGCAGCCAAAAACATTCAGTACTTC.

The CDR3 DNA reads as TGCAGCGTTTCCCCAATAGCCAAAAACATTCAGTACTTC. It yields the protein CSVSPIAKNIQYF. This rearrangement joins TRBV29-1 to TRBJ2-4; D unresolved. Trimming took 5 bases from V and 0 from J, leaving 8 bases between them. The CDR3 consists of 13 residues. Germline V gene data show CDR1 as SQVTM and CDR2 as ANQGSEA.